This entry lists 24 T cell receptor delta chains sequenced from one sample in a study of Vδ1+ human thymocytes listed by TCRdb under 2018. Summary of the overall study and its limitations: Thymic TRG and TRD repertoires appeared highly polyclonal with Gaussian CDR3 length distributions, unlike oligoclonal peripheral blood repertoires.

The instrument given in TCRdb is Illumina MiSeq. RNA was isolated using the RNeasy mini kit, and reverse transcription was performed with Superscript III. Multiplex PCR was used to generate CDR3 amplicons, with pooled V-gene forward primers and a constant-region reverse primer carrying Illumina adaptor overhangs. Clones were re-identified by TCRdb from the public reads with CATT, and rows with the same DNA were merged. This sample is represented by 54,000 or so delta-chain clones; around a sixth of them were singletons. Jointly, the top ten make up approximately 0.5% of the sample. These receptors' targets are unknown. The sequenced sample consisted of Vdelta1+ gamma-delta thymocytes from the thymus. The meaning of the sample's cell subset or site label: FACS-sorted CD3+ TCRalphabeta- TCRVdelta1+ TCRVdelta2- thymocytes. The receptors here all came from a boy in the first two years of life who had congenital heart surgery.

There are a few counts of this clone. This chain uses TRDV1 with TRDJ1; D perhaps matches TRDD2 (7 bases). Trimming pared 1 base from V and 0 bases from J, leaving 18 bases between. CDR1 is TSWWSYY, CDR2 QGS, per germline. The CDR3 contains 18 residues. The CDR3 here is CALGEHSYGGLHTDKLIF. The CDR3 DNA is TGTGCTCTTGGGGAACATTCCTACGGGGGACTTCACACCGATAAACTCATCTTT.

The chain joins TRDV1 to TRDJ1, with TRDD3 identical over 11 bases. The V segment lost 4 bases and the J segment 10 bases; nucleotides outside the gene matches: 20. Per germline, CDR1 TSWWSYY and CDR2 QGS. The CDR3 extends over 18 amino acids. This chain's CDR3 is CALGGPYPPLGDREGLIF. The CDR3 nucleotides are TGTGCTCTTGGGGGGCCATACCCTCCACTGGGGGATAGGGAGGGACTCATCTTT.

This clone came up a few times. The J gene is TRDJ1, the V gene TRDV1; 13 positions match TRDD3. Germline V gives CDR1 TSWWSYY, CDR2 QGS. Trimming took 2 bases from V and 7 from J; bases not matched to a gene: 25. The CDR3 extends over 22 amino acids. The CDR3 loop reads CALGEYIPQLLGDTRYGSKLIF. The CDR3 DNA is TGTGCTCTTGGGGAATATATACCCCAATTACTGGGGGATACGCGTTATGGATCTAAACTCATCTTT.

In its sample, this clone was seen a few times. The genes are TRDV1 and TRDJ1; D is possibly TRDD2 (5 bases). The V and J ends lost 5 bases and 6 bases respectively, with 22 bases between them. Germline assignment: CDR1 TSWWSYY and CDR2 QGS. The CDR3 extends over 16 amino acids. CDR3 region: CALGPLRSSMLYKLIF. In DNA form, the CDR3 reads TGTGCTCTTGGGCCGCTACGTTCCTCTATGCTTTATAAACTCATCTTT.

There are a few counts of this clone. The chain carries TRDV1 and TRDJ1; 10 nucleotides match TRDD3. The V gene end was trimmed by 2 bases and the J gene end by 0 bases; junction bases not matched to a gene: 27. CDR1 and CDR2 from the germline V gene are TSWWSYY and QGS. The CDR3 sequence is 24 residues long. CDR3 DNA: TGTGCTCTTGGGGAATCGGTTAGCGTTTTCCTACGGGACTGGGGGATCCTGTACACCGATAAACTCATCTTT. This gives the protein CALGESVSVFLRDWGILYTDKLIF.

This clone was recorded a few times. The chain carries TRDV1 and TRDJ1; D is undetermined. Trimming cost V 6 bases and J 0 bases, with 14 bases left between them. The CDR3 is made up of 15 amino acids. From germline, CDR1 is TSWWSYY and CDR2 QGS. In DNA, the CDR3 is TGTGCTCTTGGACGAACACCCCCCTACACCGATAAACTCATCTTT. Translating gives CALGRTPPYTDKLIF.

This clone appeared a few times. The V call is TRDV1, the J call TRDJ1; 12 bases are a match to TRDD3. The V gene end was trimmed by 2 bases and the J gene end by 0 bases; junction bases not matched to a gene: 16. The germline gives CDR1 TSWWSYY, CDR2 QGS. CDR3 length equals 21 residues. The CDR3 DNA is TGTGCTCTTGGGGAATCGGACTACGGTACTGGGGGATACCCGTACACCGATAAACTCATCTTT. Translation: CALGESDYGTGGYPYTDKLIF.

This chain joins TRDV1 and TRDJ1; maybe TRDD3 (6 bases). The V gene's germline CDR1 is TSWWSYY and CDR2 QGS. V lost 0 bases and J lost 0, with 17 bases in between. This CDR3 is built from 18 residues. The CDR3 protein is CALGELSRIQLYTDKLIF. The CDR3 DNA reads TGTGCTCTTGGGGAACTTTCTAGGATACAACTGTACACCGATAAACTCATCTTT.

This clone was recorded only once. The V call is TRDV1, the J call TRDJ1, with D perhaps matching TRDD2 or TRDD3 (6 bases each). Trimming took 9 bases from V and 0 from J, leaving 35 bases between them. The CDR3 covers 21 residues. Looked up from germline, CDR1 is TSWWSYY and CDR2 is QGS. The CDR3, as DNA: TGTGCTCTCGCGAATCCTTATCCTACACCTTACTGGGAGCTTGACACCGATAAACTCATCTTT. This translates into CALANPYPTPYWELDTDKLIF.

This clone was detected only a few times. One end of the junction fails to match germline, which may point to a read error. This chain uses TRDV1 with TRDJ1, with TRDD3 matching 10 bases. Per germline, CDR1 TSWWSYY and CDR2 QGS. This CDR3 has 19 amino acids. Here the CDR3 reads CALGALLLLGDNATDKLTF. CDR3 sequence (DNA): TGTGCTCTTGGGGCCCTACTTCTTCTGGGGGATAATGCCACCGATAAACTCACCTTT.

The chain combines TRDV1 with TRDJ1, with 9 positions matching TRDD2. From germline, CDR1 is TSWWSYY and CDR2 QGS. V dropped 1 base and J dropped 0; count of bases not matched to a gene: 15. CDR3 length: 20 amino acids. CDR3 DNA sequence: TGTGCTCTTGGGGAACGAATCCGCCTTCCTACGATGTTGTACACCGATAAACTCATCTTT. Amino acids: CALGERIRLPTMLYTDKLIF.

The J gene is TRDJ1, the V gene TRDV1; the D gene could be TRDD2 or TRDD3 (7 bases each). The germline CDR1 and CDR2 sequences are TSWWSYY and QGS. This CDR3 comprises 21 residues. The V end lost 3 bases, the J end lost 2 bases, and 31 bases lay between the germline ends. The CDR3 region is CALGDPRGPWTFLLGTDKLIF. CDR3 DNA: TGTGCTCTTGGGGACCCCAGAGGGCCCTGGACTTTCCTACTGGGGACCGATAAACTCATCTTT.

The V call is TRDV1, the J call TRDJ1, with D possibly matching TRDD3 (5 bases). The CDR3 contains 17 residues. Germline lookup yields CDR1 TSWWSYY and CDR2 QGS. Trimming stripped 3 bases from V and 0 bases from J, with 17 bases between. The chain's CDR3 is CALGDKGVPPDTDKLIF. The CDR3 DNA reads TGTGCTCTTGGGGACAAGGGGGTCCCCCCAGACACCGATAAACTCATCTTT.

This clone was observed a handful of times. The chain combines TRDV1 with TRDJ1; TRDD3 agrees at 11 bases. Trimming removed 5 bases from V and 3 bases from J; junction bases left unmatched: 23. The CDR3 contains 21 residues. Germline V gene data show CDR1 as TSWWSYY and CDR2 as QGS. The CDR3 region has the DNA TGTGCTCTTGGGTCGATTCCTAGGGCCTGGGGGATACTACGAGGGTCCGATAAACTCATCTTT. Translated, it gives CALGSIPRAWGILRGSDKLIF.

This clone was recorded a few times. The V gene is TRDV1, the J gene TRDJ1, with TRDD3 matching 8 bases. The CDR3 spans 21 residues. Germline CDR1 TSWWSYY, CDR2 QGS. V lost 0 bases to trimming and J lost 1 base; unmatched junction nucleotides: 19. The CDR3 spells CALGELDKVLCTGGSTDKLIF. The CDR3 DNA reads TGTGCTCTTGGGGAACTAGATAAAGTCCTCTGTACTGGGGGGTCCACCGATAAACTCATCTTT.

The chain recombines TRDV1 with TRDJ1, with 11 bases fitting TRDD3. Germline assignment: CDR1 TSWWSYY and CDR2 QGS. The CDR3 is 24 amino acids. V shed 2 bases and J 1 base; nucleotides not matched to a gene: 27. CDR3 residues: CALGEALGLQVTYWGIDPTDKLIF. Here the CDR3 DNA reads TGTGCTCTTGGGGAAGCCCTGGGACTACAAGTCACTTACTGGGGGATAGATCCCACCGATAAACTCATCTTT.

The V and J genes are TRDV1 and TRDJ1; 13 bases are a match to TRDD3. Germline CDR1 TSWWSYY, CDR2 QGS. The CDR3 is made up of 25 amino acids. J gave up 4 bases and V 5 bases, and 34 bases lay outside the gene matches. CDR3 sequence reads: CALGSTRPPSDPLPVLGDTVDKLIF. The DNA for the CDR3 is TGTGCTCTTGGGTCAACCCGTCCCCCCTCCGATCCACTTCCCGTACTGGGGGATACGGTCGATAAACTCATCTTT.

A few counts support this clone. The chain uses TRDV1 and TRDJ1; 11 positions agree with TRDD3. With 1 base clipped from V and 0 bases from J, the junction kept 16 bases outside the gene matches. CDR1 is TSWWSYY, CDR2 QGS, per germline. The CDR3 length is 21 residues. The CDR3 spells CALGEQPTNWGIIRYTDKLIF. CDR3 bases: TGTGCTCTTGGGGAACAACCTACGAACTGGGGGATAATCAGGTACACCGATAAACTCATCTTT.

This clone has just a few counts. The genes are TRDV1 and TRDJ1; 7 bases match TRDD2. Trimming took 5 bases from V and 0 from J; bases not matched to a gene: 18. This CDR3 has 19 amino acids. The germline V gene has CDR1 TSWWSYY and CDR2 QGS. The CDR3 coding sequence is TGTGCTCTTGGGCACTATTCCTACAGGGACCTCAAGTACACCGATAAACTCATCTTT. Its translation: CALGHYSYRDLKYTDKLIF.

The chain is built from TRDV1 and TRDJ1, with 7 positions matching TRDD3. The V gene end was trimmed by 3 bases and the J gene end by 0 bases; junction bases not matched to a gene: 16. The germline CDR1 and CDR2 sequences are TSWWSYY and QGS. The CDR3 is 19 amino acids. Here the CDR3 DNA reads TGTGCTCTTGGGGACCCTCCCCCCTACTGGGGAACCTACACCGATAAACTCATCTTT. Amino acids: CALGDPPPYWGTYTDKLIF.

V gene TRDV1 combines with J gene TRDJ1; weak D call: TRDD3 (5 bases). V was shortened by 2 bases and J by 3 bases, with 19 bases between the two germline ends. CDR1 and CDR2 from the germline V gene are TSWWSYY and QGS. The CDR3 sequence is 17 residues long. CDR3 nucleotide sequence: TGTGCTCTTGGGGAAGAGAGGGGGTCGAGTAGGGCCGATAAACTCATCTTT. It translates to CALGEERGSSRADKLIF.

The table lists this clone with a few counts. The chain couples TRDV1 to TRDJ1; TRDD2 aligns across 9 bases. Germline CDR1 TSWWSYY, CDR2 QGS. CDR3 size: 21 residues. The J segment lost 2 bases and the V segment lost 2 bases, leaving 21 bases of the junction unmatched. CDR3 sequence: CALGELTFLLRTGTLTDKLIF. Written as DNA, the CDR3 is TGTGCTCTTGGGGAATTAACCTTCCTACTCAGGACTGGGACCTTAACCGATAAACTCATCTTT.

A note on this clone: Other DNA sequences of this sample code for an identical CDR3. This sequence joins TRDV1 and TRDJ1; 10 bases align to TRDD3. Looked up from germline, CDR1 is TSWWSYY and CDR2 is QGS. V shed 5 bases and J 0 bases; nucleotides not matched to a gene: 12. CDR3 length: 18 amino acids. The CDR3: CALGHVLLGDMDTDKLIF. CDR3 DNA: TGTGCTCTTGGGCATGTCCTTCTGGGGGATATGGACACCGATAAACTCATCTTT.

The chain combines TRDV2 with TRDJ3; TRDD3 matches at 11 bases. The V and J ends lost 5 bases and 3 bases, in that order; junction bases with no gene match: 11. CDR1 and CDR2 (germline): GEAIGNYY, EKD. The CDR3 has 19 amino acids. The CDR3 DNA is TGTGCCTGTGCCAAACTGGGGGATAGTTTACGCTGGGACACCCGACAGATGTTTTTC. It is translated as CACAKLGDSLRWDTRQMFF.